Detailed here is one T cell receptor (beta chain). The antigen is not known. Sequencing used cDNA as its template, made by extracting RNA and reverse transcribing it. Clones were sequenced by immunoSEQ multiplex PCR, and TCRdb holds only the in-frame ones, with some missing. Counted here are about 14,000 clones, roughly 61% occurring once; the ten biggest clones make up under 4%. Several patients' CD4+ populations were sorted into CD25+CD127- cells. In alopecia areata patients, both lesional scalp punch biopsies and peripheral blood were collected. The CDR3 extends over 15 amino acids. V was clipped by 1 base and J by 6 bases; unmatched bases: 5. Germline V gives CDR1 SGHDN, CDR2 FVKESK. The source of the sample is a study of CD8+ T cells in alopecia areata. Notes on the study in general: Scalp samples also contribute reads from the resident alphabeta T cells found in normal skin. Unlike in mice, where it was clearer, TCR sharing across patients was less clear, possibly HLA-related. Affected scalp, especially in alopecia totalis/universalis, had a higher clonality than normal scalp did.

This clonotype originated in a human donor with alopecia areata. Sequencing input: CD4+ Tregs sorted from blood. V and J are TRBV14 and TRBJ2-1, with 8 positions matching TRBD2. CDR3 bases: TGTGCCAGCAGCCAAGTCCGGGGGACTAGCAATGAGCAGTTCTTC. It is translated as CASSQVRGTSNEQFF.